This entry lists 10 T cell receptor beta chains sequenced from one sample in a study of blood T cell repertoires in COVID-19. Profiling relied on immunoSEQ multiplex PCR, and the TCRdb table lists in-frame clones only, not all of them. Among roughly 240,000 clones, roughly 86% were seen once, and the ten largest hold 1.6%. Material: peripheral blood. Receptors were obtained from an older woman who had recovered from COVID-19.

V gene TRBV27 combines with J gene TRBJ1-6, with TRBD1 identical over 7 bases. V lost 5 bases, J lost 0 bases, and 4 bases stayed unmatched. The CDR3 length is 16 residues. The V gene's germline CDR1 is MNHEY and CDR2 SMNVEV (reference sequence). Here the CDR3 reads CASSLRGSSYNSPLHF. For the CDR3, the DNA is TGTGCCAGCAGTCTCAGGGGGAGCTCCTATAATTCACCCCTCCACTTT.

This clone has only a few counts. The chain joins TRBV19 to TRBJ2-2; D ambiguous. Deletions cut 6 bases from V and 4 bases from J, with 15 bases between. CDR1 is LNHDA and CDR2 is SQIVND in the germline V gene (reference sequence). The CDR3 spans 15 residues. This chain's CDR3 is CASRPLVRGTGELFF. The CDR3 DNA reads TGTGCCAGTAGGCCTCTAGTACGTGGCACCGGGGAGCTGTTTTTT.

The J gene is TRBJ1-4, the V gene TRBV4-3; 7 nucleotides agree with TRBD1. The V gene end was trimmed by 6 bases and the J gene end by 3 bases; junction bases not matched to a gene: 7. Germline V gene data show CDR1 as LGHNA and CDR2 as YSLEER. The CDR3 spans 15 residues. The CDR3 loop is CASSHRDSSNEKLFF. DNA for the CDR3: TGCGCCAGCAGTCATCGGGACAGCTCTAATGAAAAACTGTTTTTT.

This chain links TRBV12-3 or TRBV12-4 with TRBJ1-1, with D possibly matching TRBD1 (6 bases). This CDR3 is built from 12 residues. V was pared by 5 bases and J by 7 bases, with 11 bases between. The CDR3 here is CASSRGQIEAFF. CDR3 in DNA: TGTGCCAGCAGTCGAGGACAGATTGAAGCTTTCTTT.

The CDR3 DNA sequence: TGTGCCAGCAGTACTACCGGGACTCATTACGAGCAGTACTTC. This translates into CASSTTGTHYEQYF. The rearrangement joins TRBV6-5 to TRBJ2-7; possible D gene TRBD2, 6 bases. This CDR3 is built from 14 residues. Trimming pared 5 bases from V and 4 bases from J, leaving 15 bases between. The germline V gene has CDR1 MNHEY and CDR2 SVGAGI.

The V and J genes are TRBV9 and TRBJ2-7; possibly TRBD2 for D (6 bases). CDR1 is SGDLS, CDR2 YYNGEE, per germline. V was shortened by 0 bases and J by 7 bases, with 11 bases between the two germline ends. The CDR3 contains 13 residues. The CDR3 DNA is TGTGCCAGCAGCGTAGCATCCGCGGGAGAGCAGTACTTC. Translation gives CASSVASAGEQYF.

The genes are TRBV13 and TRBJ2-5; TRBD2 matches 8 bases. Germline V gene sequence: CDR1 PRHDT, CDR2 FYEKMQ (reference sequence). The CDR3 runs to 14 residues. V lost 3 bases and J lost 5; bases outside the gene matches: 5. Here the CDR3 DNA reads TGTGCCAGCAGCTTCGGGACTAGGACGGAGACCCAGTACTTC. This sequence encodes CASSFGTRTETQYF.

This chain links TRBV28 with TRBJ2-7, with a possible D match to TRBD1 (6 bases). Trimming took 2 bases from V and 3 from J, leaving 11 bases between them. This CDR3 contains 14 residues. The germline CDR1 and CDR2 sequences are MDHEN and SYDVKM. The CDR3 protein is CASSLTGTLYEQYF. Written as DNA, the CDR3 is TGTGCCAGCAGTTTAACTGGGACACTCTACGAGCAGTACTTC.

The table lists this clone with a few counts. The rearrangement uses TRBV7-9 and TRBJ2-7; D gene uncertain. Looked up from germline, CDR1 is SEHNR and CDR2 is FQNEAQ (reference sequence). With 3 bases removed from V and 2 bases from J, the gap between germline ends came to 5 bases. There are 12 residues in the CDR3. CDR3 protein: CASSFTTYEQYF. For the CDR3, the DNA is TGTGCCAGCAGCTTTACAACCTACGAGCAGTACTTC.

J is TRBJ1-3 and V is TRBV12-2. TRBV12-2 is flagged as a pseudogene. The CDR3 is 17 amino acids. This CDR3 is CASRLAQEGRTGCTIYF. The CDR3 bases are TGTGCAAGTCGCTTAGCCCAGGAGGGCAGGACGGGCTGCACCATATATTTT.